The 17 T cell receptor beta chains below all came from one sample that was sequenced in a study of CD8+ T cells in alopecia areata. Extracted from the samples, RNA was reverse transcribed into cDNA to serve as the sequencing template. TCRdb's table, derived via immunoSEQ multiplex PCR, lists solely in-frame clones and lacks some. This sample has roughly 170,000 clones; 50% to 60% occur once, and the top ten carry roughly 15%. Sequencing was performed on CD4+ T cells sorted from blood, taken at week 0. These receptors came from a human donor with alopecia areata.

This chain connects TRBV7-9 to TRBJ2-5, with 7 bases aligning to TRBD2. V shed 4 bases and J 2 bases; nucleotides not matched to a gene: 13. This CDR3 contains 17 residues. Germline CDR1 reads SEHNR; CDR2 reads FQNEAQ (reference sequence). Here the CDR3 DNA reads TGTGCCAGCAGCTCCCGGAGGGGCGGGGGTCTTCAAGAGACCCAGTACTTC. This encodes CASSSRRGGGLQETQYF.

Comments on this clone: A read error may produce the germline difference seen at one junction end. The chain recombines TRBV7-7 with TRBJ2-5, with D tentatively TRBD1 (6 bases). CDR1 and CDR2 from the germline V gene are SSHAT and FNYEAQ (reference sequence). The CDR3 runs to 15 residues. The chain's CDR3 is CASSAQTGEGETQYF. The CDR3 region has the DNA TGTGCTAGCAGCGCCCAGACAGGAGAAGGGGAGACCCAGTACTTC. The full variable domain, rest sourced from reference TRBV7-7 and TRBJ2-5, is GAGVSQSPRYKVTKRGQDVTLRCDPISSHATLYWYQQALGQGPEFLTYFNYEAQPDKSGLPSDRFSAERPEGSISTLTIQRTEQRDSAMYRCASSAQTGEGETQYFGPGTRLLVL.

This clone was detected only a few times. CDR3: CASSHLGRGNNEQFF. DNA of the CDR3: TGTGCCAGCAGCCACCTCGGCAGGGGAAACAATGAGCAGTTCTTC. This chain joins TRBV14 and TRBJ2-1; D might be TRBD1 (6 bases). CDR3 length equals 15 residues. Per germline, CDR1 SGHDN and CDR2 FVKESK. Trimming stripped 3 bases from V and 5 bases from J, with 14 bases between.

The chain carries TRBV7-9 and TRBJ2-1; 7 bases match TRBD1. This CDR3 has 12 amino acids. Germline V lookup: CDR1 SEHNR, CDR2 FQNEAQ (reference sequence). J was trimmed by 15 bases and V by 4 bases; bases with no gene match: 9. DNA of the CDR3: TGTGCCAGCAGCTCTACCATACAGGGGTCGTTCTTC. Residues: CASSSTIQGSFF.

J is TRBJ2-6 and V is TRBV30; tentative D call: TRBD1 (5 bases). Trimming left V 4 bases short and J 8 bases short, with 12 bases between. This CDR3 is built from 13 residues. Germline CDR1 GTSNPN, CDR2 SVGIG (reference sequence). This CDR3 reads CAWKMAGTNVLTF. The CDR3, as DNA: TGTGCCTGGAAAATGGCAGGGACCAACGTCCTGACTTTC.

This clone was counted only a few times. The J gene is TRBJ2-2, the V gene TRBV11-3; D ambiguous. This CDR3 is built from 12 residues. Trimming removed 5 bases from V and 3 bases from J, with 4 bases in between. Germline loops: CDR1 SGHNT, CDR2 YENEEA. The CDR3 loop reads CASSGDTGELFF. The CDR3 DNA sequence: TGTGCCAGCAGCGGGGACACCGGGGAGCTGTTTTTT. Drawing the rest from reference TRBV11-3 and TRBJ2-2, the complete variable domain is EAGVVQSPRYKIIEKKQPVAFWCNPISGHNTLYWYLQNLGQGPELLIRYENEEAVDDSQLPKDRFSAERLKGVDSTLKIQPAELGDSAVYLCASSGDTGELFFGEGSRLTVL.

V is TRBV4-1 and J is TRBJ1-6, with 8 bases fitting TRBD1. Germline V lookup: CDR1 MGHRA, CDR2 YSYEKL. CDR3 size: 15 residues. Losses at the gene ends were 4 bases for V and 9 bases for J; bases not matched to a gene: 8. DNA for the CDR3: TGCGCCAGCAGCCGCTCCGGACAGGGACCTTCACCCCTCCACTTT. It translates to CASSRSGQGPSPLHF.

J is TRBJ2-2 and V is TRBV5-1; D may be TRBD1 or TRBD2 (5 bases each). Germline V gene data show CDR1 as SGHRS and CDR2 as YFSETQ. Trimming removed 4 bases at V and 3 bases at J, with 13 bases between. This CDR3 comprises 15 residues. This CDR3 is CASSLEGIHTGELFF. The CDR3 DNA reads as TGCGCCAGCAGCCTTGAGGGGATCCACACCGGGGAGCTGTTTTTT.

The J gene is TRBJ1-2, the V gene TRBV5-6; perhaps TRBD1 as D (6 bases). Germline-derived CDR1 and CDR2 are SGHDT and YYEEEE. The CDR3 loop spans 14 amino acids. Trimming stripped 5 bases from V and 5 bases from J, with 16 bases between. This CDR3 is CASRPTGRSYGYTF. The CDR3 nucleotides are TGTGCCAGCAGGCCTACAGGGAGGTCGTATGGCTACACCTTC. Filled out from reference TRBV5-6 and TRBJ1-2, the complete variable domain reads DAGVTQSPTHLIKTRGQQVTLRCSPKSGHDTVSWYQQALGQGPQFIFQYYEEEERQRGNFPDRFSGHQFPNYSSELNVNALLLGDSALYLCASRPTGRSYGYTFGSGTRLTVV.

The chain links TRBV29-1 to TRBJ2-7; D is possibly TRBD1 (5 bases). Trimming left V 6 bases short and J 3 bases short, with 15 bases between. The CDR3 contains 13 residues. Germline V gene lookup returns CDR1 SQVTM and CDR2 ANQGSEA. The CDR3 sequence: CSVGRRQSYEQYF. The CDR3 DNA follows: TGCAGCGTGGGCAGGCGACAGAGCTACGAGCAGTACTTC.

The chain recombines TRBV7-9 with TRBJ1-1, with D tentatively TRBD1 (6 bases). This CDR3 contains 14 residues. With 5 bases removed from V and 2 bases from J, the gap between germline ends came to 12 bases. Germline values: CDR1 SEHNR, CDR2 FQNEAQ (reference sequence). The CDR3 DNA sequence: TGTGCCAGCAGCGTACAAGGGGGAAACACTGAAGCTTTCTTT. It specifies CASSVQGGNTEAFF.

This clone was picked up a small number of times. This rearrangement joins TRBV5-1 to TRBJ2-3; D tentatively fits TRBD1 or TRBD2 (5 bases each). Germline V gene data show CDR1 as SGHRS and CDR2 as YFSETQ. Trimming cost V 4 bases and J 0 bases, with 12 bases left between them. CDR3 length: 15 amino acids. The chain's CDR3 is CASSKGPSSTDTQYF. In DNA form, the CDR3 reads TGCGCCAGCAGCAAGGGACCTTCTAGCACAGATACGCAGTATTTT.

This clone was detected a few times. The chain joins TRBV5-1 to TRBJ2-7; 7 positions agree with TRBD1. CDR3 length: 14 amino acids. The junction had 4 bases not matched to a gene; V was cut back by 4 bases and J by 0 bases. Germline V gene lookup returns CDR1 SGHRS and CDR2 YFSETQ. The CDR3: CASSTRDSSYEQYF. CDR3 bases: TGCGCCAGCAGCACCCGGGACAGCTCCTACGAGCAGTACTTC. The full variable domain, its missing parts supplied by reference TRBV5-1 and TRBJ2-7, is KAGVTQTPRYLIKTRGQQVTLSCSPISGHRSVSWYQQTPGQGLQFLFEYFSETQRNKGNFPGRFSGRQFSNSRSEMNVSTLELGDSALYLCASSTRDSSYEQYFGPGTRLTVT.

A few counts support this clone. The chain links TRBV5-1 to TRBJ1-1; D unclear. V gave up 0 bases and J gave up 1 base, with 4 bases separating them. The CDR3 covers 13 residues. In germline, CDR1 is SGHRS, CDR2 YFSETQ. The CDR3 here is CASSLDRNTEAFF. The DNA of the CDR3 is TGCGCCAGCAGCTTGGACAGGAACACTGAAGCTTTCTTT.

The CDR3 sequence: CASSQDQAETQYF. CDR3 nucleotide sequence: TGTGCCAGCAGCCAAGATCAAGCGGAGACCCAGTACTTC. The chain carries TRBV4-2 and TRBJ2-5, with no clear D. Germline CDR1 LGHNA, CDR2 YNFKEQ. The CDR3 has 13 residues. The V end was cut by 0 bases, the J end by 5 bases, with 7 bases between.

The J gene is TRBJ2-4, the V gene TRBV5-4; 7 nucleotides align to TRBD1. This CDR3 spans 15 amino acids. Germline trimming cut 6 bases from V and 9 bases from J; bases unmatched to any gene: 15. The germline V gene encodes CDR1 SGHNT and CDR2 YYREEE (reference sequence). The CDR3 loop reads CASTSRQGRLAIQYF. The CDR3 coding sequence is TGTGCCAGCACCTCTCGACAGGGCAGATTGGCCATTCAGTACTTC.

This clone appeared a few times. The chain employs TRBV23-1 and TRBJ2-7, with 7 bases matching TRBD1. Being an ORF, TRBV23-1 has a function that is uncertain. Trimming at V came to 0 bases and at J to 4 bases, leaving 3 bases not matched to a gene. The CDR3 totals 14 residues. The chain's CDR3 is CASSQSDRVYEQYF. The DNA of the CDR3 is TGCGCCAGCAGTCAATCCGACAGGGTATACGAGCAGTACTTC.